Below are 15 T cell receptor beta chains sequenced from a single sample in a study of control samples from healthy donors and cancer patients. Measured with immunoSEQ multiplex PCR; TCRdb has only the in-frame clones, and not every one. The sample shows 150,000 or so clones, approximately 96% of them seen only once. Sequencing input: blood. The receptor source for this set is a man aged 35 to 55 in good health.

The chain joins TRBV24-1 to TRBJ2-1; 10 nucleotides match TRBD1. The V gene's germline CDR1 is KGHDR and CDR2 SFDVKD. The CDR3 is 16 amino acids. V dropped 5 bases and J dropped 4; count of bases not matched to a gene: 7. This CDR3 is CATSGTRDRGYNEQFF. The CDR3 bases are TGTGCCACCAGTGGTACCAGGGACAGGGGATACAATGAGCAGTTCTTC.

This chain joins TRBV4-2 and TRBJ2-1; 11 bases line up with TRBD2. The junction had 8 bases not matched to a gene; V was cut back by 5 bases and J by 5 bases. Germline lookup yields CDR1 LGHNA and CDR2 YNFKEQ. CDR3 size: 16 residues. The CDR3 protein is CASSALLAGDNNEQFF. CDR3 nucleotide sequence: TGTGCCAGCAGCGCGCTACTAGCGGGAGACAACAATGAGCAGTTCTTC.

This rearrangement joins TRBV12-5 to TRBJ1-1, with a tentative D call TRBD1 (6 bases). CDR3 length equals 15 residues. Trimming pared 1 base from V and 6 bases from J, leaving 15 bases between. The germline gives CDR1 LGHNT, CDR2 FRNRAP. The CDR3 protein is CASGLGHRVGAEAFF. CDR3 sequence (DNA): TGTGCTAGTGGTTTGGGGCACAGGGTAGGCGCTGAAGCTTTCTTT.

The chain carries TRBV2 and TRBJ1-4, with a weak D call TRBD1 (5 bases). The CDR3 covers 14 residues. Trimming took 6 bases from V and 5 from J, leaving 13 bases between them. From germline, CDR1 is SNHLY and CDR2 FYNNEI. The CDR3 spells CASSKTAQNEKLFF. CDR3 nucleotides: TGTGCCAGCAGCAAGACAGCCCAGAATGAAAAACTGTTTTTT.

The chain couples TRBV7-2 to TRBJ1-1; 7 bases map to TRBD1. V was pared by 5 bases and J by 4 bases, with 10 bases of the junction left unmatched. Germline CDR1 SGHTA, CDR2 FQGNSA. The CDR3 covers 15 residues. CDR3 DNA: TGTGCCAGCAGCACCGGGAGGGGGCGAGGCACTGAAGCTTTCTTT. Amino acid sequence: CASSTGRGRGTEAFF.

This chain joins TRBV9 and TRBJ1-1; weak D call: TRBD1 (5 bases). CDR1 and CDR2 (germline): SGDLS, YYNGEE. This CDR3 spans 13 amino acids. V was shortened by 0 bases and J by 11 bases, with 14 bases between the two germline ends. CDR3 coding DNA: TGTGCCAGCAGCGTAGGGGACGGGACTCGGGCTTTCTTT. Translating it yields CASSVGDGTRAFF. Complete variable domain (other parts from reference TRBV9 and TRBJ1-1): DSGVTQTPKHLITATGQRVTLRCSPRSGDLSVYWYQQSLDQGLQFLIQYYNGEERAKGNILERFSAQQFPDLHSELNLSSLELGDSALYFCASSVGDGTRAFFGQGTRLTVV.

This clone was picked up one time. J is TRBJ2-1 and V is TRBV7-2; 8 bases are a match to TRBD2. With 5 bases clipped from V and 9 bases from J, the junction kept 6 bases outside the gene matches. The germline V gene encodes CDR1 SGHTA and CDR2 FQGNSA. CDR3 length equals 13 residues. The CDR3 DNA reads TGTGCCAGCAGCCCTGGGACTAGTCGTGAGCAGTTCTTC. Protein: CASSPGTSREQFF.

This clone showed up just once. J is TRBJ2-7 and V is TRBV27, with a tentative D call TRBD1 (5 bases). The V and J ends lost 5 bases and 5 bases respectively, with 10 bases between them. The CDR3 is made up of 12 amino acids. Germline values: CDR1 MNHEY, CDR2 SMNVEV (reference sequence). CDR3 DNA: TGTGCCAGCAGTCCTCCAGGGAACGAGCAGTACTTC. It yields the protein CASSPPGNEQYF.

In the case of this clone: Other DNA sequences of this sample code for an identical CDR3. The rearrangement joins TRBV20-1 to TRBJ1-2, with D possibly being TRBD1 (5 bases). Trimming removed 8 bases at V and 4 bases at J, with 8 bases between. The CDR3 covers 10 residues. The germline V gene has CDR1 DFQATT and CDR2 SNEGSKA (reference sequence). Here the CDR3 reads CSPGGYGYTF. The CDR3 region has the DNA TGCAGTCCGGGGGGCTATGGCTACACCTTC.

The CDR3 loop reads CASSRGAVNTEAFF. CDR3 nucleotides: TGTGCCAGCAGCCGGGGGGCAGTTAACACTGAAGCTTTCTTT. The chain employs TRBV7-9 and TRBJ1-1; D possibly corresponds to TRBD1 (6 bases). The V gene's germline CDR1 is SEHNR and CDR2 FQNEAQ (reference sequence). The germline V and J ends were trimmed by 5 bases and 2 bases, with 12 bases remaining between them. This CDR3 is 14 amino acids long.

The rearrangement links TRBV11-3 to TRBJ1-3; possibly TRBD1 for D (5 bases). The CDR3 loop spans 14 amino acids. Germline CDR1 is SGHNT and CDR2 is YENEEA. The V gene lost 3 bases and the J gene lost 7 bases, with 13 bases spanning the gap. In nucleotides, the CDR3 is TGTGCCAGCAGCTTGGAGGGGCCGAGCAACACCATATATTTT. This codes for CASSLEGPSNTIYF.

The V gene is TRBV18, the J gene TRBJ2-5; D remains ambiguous. This CDR3 comprises 13 residues. The germline V gene encodes CDR1 KGHSH and CDR2 LQKENI. V dropped 4 bases and J dropped 4 bases, with 10 bases sitting between them. The CDR3: CASSLGMGETQYF. In DNA, the CDR3 is TGTGCCAGCTCACTTGGCATGGGAGAGACCCAGTACTTC.

The chain combines TRBV11-3 with TRBJ2-3; 7 bases line up with TRBD1. The V and J ends lost 8 bases and 2 bases, in that order; junction bases with no gene match: 1. In germline, CDR1 is SGHNT, CDR2 YENEEA. This CDR3 is built from 12 residues. CDR3 residues: CASQGDTDTQYF. The CDR3 region has the DNA TGTGCCAGCCAGGGGGACACAGATACGCAGTATTTT.

The CDR3: CASSIWLAGGPEQFF. The CDR3 nucleotides are TGTGCCAGTAGTATCTGGTTAGCGGGGGGTCCTGAGCAGTTCTTC. The chain combines TRBV19 with TRBJ2-1; 10 bases align to TRBD2. Germline V gene lookup returns CDR1 LNHDA and CDR2 SQIVND (reference sequence). V shed 3 bases, J shed 9 bases, and the junction held 8 bases outside the gene matches. CDR3 length: 15 residues.

V is TRBV6-1 and J is TRBJ1-6, with unresolved D. Trimming cost V 1 base and J 0 bases, with 13 bases left between them. Per the germline V gene, CDR1 is MNHNS and CDR2 is SASEGT. This CDR3 has 18 residues. CDR3 in DNA: TGTGCCAGCAGTGAAGAGGGATATGTACGCTCCTATAATTCACCCCTCCACTTT. It yields the protein CASSEEGYVRSYNSPLHF.